This is a list of T cell receptor beta chains from one sample in a study of blood T cell repertoires in COVID-19. Measured with immunoSEQ multiplex PCR; TCRdb has only the in-frame clones, and not every one. The data contain about 390,000 clones, just under 90% of them seen just once; the ten biggest clones take up roughly a tenth. Material: PBMCs or T cells enriched from blood (not recorded which). The receptors were sampled from a woman aged 45 to 65 who had recovered from COVID-19. CDR3s include the opening cysteine and the closing phenylalanine or tryptophan. Fields, in order: J gene, V gene, D gene, clone size, CDR3 protein, CDR3 DNA. The D gene is left open where the match is weak. Some rows mark clone size as missing; the rest say once, few, many or name a class of expanded clone.

J: TRBJ2-7
V: TRBV5-6
D: TRBD2
size: .
CDR3: CASQRLAGGLEQYF
DNA: TGTGCCAGCCAAAGACTAGCGGGGGGGCTCGAGCAGTACTTC

J: TRBJ2-3
V: TRBV4-3
D: TRBD2
size: once
CDR3: CASSQSGLAYTQYF
DNA: TGCGCCAGCAGCCAATCAGGACTAGCGTATACGCAGTATTTT

J: TRBJ1-2
V: TRBV19
D: .
size: .
CDR3: CASSILASQVVDGYTF
DNA: TGTGCCAGTAGTATACTGGCCTCTCAGGTCGTCGATGGCTACACCTTC

J: TRBJ1-3
V: TRBV7-2
D: .
size: .
CDR3: CASSHTQAGGNTIYF
DNA: TGTGCCAGCAGCCACACCCAAGCGGGGGGAAACACCATATATTTT

J: TRBJ1-4
V: TRBV10-3
D: .
size: .
CDR3: CAISESGSGSNEKLFF
DNA: TGTGCCATCAGTGAGTCCGGGAGCGGCTCTAATGAAAAACTGTTTTTT

J: TRBJ2-1
V: TRBV14
D: TRBD1
size: .
CDR3: CASSLRGLSSYNEQFF
DNA: TGTGCCAGCAGCCTCAGGGGGCTAAGCTCCTACAATGAGCAGTTCTTC

J: TRBJ1-2
V: TRBV5-1
D: TRBD1
size: .
CDR3: CASSPGGTTGFYGYTF
DNA: TGCGCCAGCAGCCCAGGGGGGACGACAGGGTTCTATGGCTACACCTTC

J: TRBJ1-5
V: TRBV12-3/TRBV12-4
D: .
size: .
CDR3: CASRARSDQPQHF
DNA: TGTGCCAGCAGGGCCAGAAGCGACCAGCCCCAGCATTTT

J: TRBJ1-1
V: TRBV2
D: .
size: .
CDR3: CASSLRPEGVNTEAFF
DNA: TGTGCCAGCAGTCTGCGTCCCGAGGGGGTGAACACTGAAGCTTTCTTT

J: TRBJ2-3
V: TRBV27
D: TRBD2
size: .
CDR3: CASSGLAGDPTDTQYF
DNA: TGTGCCAGCAGTGGACTAGCGGGGGATCCCACAGATACGCAGTATTTT

J: TRBJ2-5
V: TRBV12-3/TRBV12-4
D: .
size: once
CDR3: CASRGGYQETQYF
DNA: TGTGCCAGCAGGGGAGGTTACCAAGAGACCCAGTACTTC

J: TRBJ2-1
V: TRBV4-2
D: .
size: .
CDR3: CASSAALRGYNEQFF
DNA: TGTGCCAGCAGCGCAGCTCTGCGGGGATACAATGAGCAGTTCTTC

J: TRBJ1-2
V: TRBV3-1/TRBV3-2
D: .
size: .
CDR3: CASSQRGGSRMYGYTF
DNA: TGTGCCAGCAGCCAAAGGGGGGGGTCCCGGATGTATGGCTACACCTTC

J: TRBJ2-2
V: TRBV30
D: TRBD1
size: .
CDR3: CAWSTGGTNTGELFF
DNA: TGTGCCTGGAGTACAGGGGGCACGAACACCGGGGAGCTGTTTTTT

J: TRBJ2-2
V: TRBV4-3
D: .
size: once
CDR3: CASSRMTSATGELFF
DNA: TGCGCCAGCAGCCGGATGACCAGCGCCACCGGGGAGCTGTTTTTT

J: TRBJ1-3
V: TRBV18
D: .
size: few
CDR3: CASSPDRPMRDTIYF
DNA: TGTGCCAGCTCACCAGATCGACCCATGAGGGACACCATATATTTT

J: TRBJ1-4
V: TRBV28
D: TRBD1
size: .
CDR3: CASSLRGPEKLFF
DNA: TGTGCCAGCAGTCTCAGGGGGCCTGAAAAACTGTTTTTT

J: TRBJ2-1
V: TRBV9
D: TRBD2
size: .
CDR3: CASSVGLAALNEQFF
DNA: TGTGCCAGCAGCGTAGGACTAGCGGCTCTAAATGAGCAGTTCTTC

J: TRBJ1-5
V: TRBV24-1
D: .
size: .
CDR3: CATSPLSNQPQHF
DNA: TGTGCCACCAGTCCTCTTAGCAATCAGCCCCAGCATTTT

J: TRBJ1-3
V: TRBV19
D: .
size: .
CDR3: CASRREAGNTIYF
DNA: TGTGCCAGTCGCAGGGAGGCGGGAAACACCATATATTTT

J: TRBJ1-1
V: TRBV4-1
D: TRBD1
size: .
CDR3: CASSQRDRANTEAFF
DNA: TGCGCCAGCAGCCAGAGGGACAGGGCGAACACTGAAGCTTTCTTT

J: TRBJ1-2
V: TRBV6-4
D: TRBD1
size: .
CDR3: CASSEFVGQGIRGYTF
DNA: TGTGCCAGCAGTGAATTCGTGGGACAGGGTATTAGAGGCTACACCTTC

J: TRBJ2-5
V: TRBV18
D: TRBD1
size: .
CDR3: CASSPPTGLETQYF
DNA: TGTGCCAGCTCACCACCGACAGGGCTGGAGACCCAGTACTTC

J: TRBJ2-2
V: TRBV3-1/TRBV3-2
D: .
size: few
CDR3: CASSQLARGNTGELFF
DNA: TGTGCCAGCAGCCAACTTGCCAGGGGTAACACCGGGGAGCTGTTTTTT

J: TRBJ2-7
V: TRBV5-5
D: TRBD1
size: .
CDR3: CASGGQISYEQYF
DNA: TGTGCCAGCGGGGGACAGATCTCCTACGAGCAGTACTTC

J: TRBJ1-4
V: TRBV27
D: TRBD1
size: few
CDR3: CASSLRPGGGELFF
DNA: TGTGCCAGCAGTTTACGGCCAGGGGGTGGTGAACTGTTTTTT

J: TRBJ1-2
V: TRBV19
D: TRBD1
size: .
CDR3: CASSIGADRGYGYTF
DNA: TGTGCCAGTAGTATTGGGGCGGACAGGGGATATGGCTACACCTTC

J: TRBJ1-2
V: TRBV6-5
D: .
size: .
CDR3: CASSYEPQVGYTF
DNA: TGTGCCAGCAGTTACGAGCCACAGGTTGGGTACACCTTC

J: TRBJ1-5
V: TRBV6-5
D: .
size: .
CDR3: CASSSQGYQPQHF
DNA: TGTGCCAGCAGTTCACAGGGTTATCAGCCCCAGCATTTT

J: TRBJ1-3
V: TRBV19
D: .
size: .
CDR3: CASSSAPGNTIYF
DNA: TGTGCCAGTAGTAGCGCACCTGGAAACACCATATATTTT

J: TRBJ1-5
V: TRBV10-2
D: .
size: .
CDR3: CASSERQYQPQHF
DNA: TGCGCCAGCAGTGAGCGACAGTATCAGCCCCAGCATTTT

J: TRBJ1-6
V: TRBV6-5
D: .
size: .
CDR3: CASSPTANPNSPLHF
DNA: TGTGCCAGCAGCCCGACAGCGAACCCAAATTCACCCCTCCACTTT

J: TRBJ2-2
V: TRBV18
D: .
size: .
CDR3: CASSRSTNTGELFF
DNA: TGTGCCAGCTCGCGAAGCACGAACACCGGGGAGCTGTTTTTT

J: TRBJ1-1
V: TRBV30
D: TRBD1
size: .
CDR3: CAWSVRDRGKSTEAFF
DNA: TGTGCCTGGAGTGTGCGGGACAGGGGGAAGAGCACTGAAGCTTTCTTT

J: TRBJ1-1
V: TRBV5-6
D: .
size: .
CDR3: CASSSGLMNTEAFF
DNA: TGTGCCAGCAGCTCAGGACTGATGAACACTGAAGCTTTCTTT

J: TRBJ1-2
V: TRBV9
D: .
size: .
CDR3: CASSVASGDYGYTF
DNA: TGTGCCAGCAGCGTAGCCTCAGGGGACTATGGCTACACCTTC

J: TRBJ2-4
V: TRBV2
D: .
size: .
CDR3: CASSNRNIQYF
DNA: TGTGCCAGCAGTAACAGAAACATTCAGTACTTC

J: TRBJ1-2
V: TRBV30
D: .
size: .
CDR3: CAWSPSPRVGYTF
DNA: TGTGCCTGGAGTCCCTCCCCGCGTGTTGGCTACACCTTC

J: TRBJ1-2
V: TRBV12-3/TRBV12-4
D: .
size: once
CDR3: CASSSDRNYGYTF
DNA: TGTGCCAGCAGTTCAGACAGAAACTATGGCTACACCTTC

J: TRBJ1-1
V: TRBV7-9
D: .
size: .
CDR3: CASSLGAGDTLGTEAFF
DNA: TGTGCCAGCAGCTTAGGGGCCGGGGACACCCTGGGTACTGAAGCTTTCTTT

J: TRBJ1-5
V: TRBV5-5
D: .
size: .
CDR3: CASSTPGGGSNQPQHF
DNA: TGTGCCAGTAGCACCCCCGGCGGGGGATCCAATCAGCCCCAGCATTTT

J: TRBJ2-7
V: TRBV4-1
D: .
size: .
CDR3: CASSQVSGDEQYF
DNA: TGCGCCAGCAGCCAAGTGTCCGGGGACGAGCAGTACTTC

J: TRBJ2-1
V: TRBV9
D: TRBD2
size: .
CDR3: CASSANGLAGAYNEQFF
DNA: TGTGCCAGCAGCGCCAATGGTCTAGCGGGGGCTTACAATGAGCAGTTCTTC

J: TRBJ1-5
V: TRBV6-5
D: .
size: few
CDR3: CASTAGGYNQPQHF
DNA: TGTGCCAGCACCGCCGGGGGGTACAATCAGCCCCAGCATTTT

J: TRBJ2-2
V: TRBV7-8
D: .
size: .
CDR3: CASSPTARDTGELFF
DNA: TGTGCCAGCAGCCCGACGGCTCGGGACACCGGGGAGCTGTTTTTT

J: TRBJ2-3
V: TRBV21-1
D: .
size: .
CDR3: CASSTTIQPSDTQYF
DNA: TGTGCCAGCAGCACGACAATACAACCTAGCGATACGCAGTATTTT

J: TRBJ1-1
V: TRBV5-1
D: .
size: once
CDR3: CASSLYQGGTAEAFF
DNA: TGCGCCAGCAGCTTGTATCAGGGAGGTACCGCTGAAGCTTTCTTT

J: TRBJ1-1
V: TRBV7-3
D: .
size: .
CDR3: CASSLGTNTEAFF
DNA: TGTGCCAGCAGCTTGGGCACGAACACTGAAGCTTTCTTT

J: TRBJ2-3
V: TRBV21-1
D: .
size: .
CDR3: CASSPSGTSRDTQYF
DNA: TGTGCCAGCAGCCCTTCGGGGACTAGCAGAGATACGCAGTATTTT